One and the same sample provided the 14 T cell receptor beta chains below, sequenced in a study of response to subunit inactivated influenza vaccine. TCRdb re-derived calls from the RT-PCR reads in MiXCR, one entry per CDR3 protein. The table shows 550,000 to 800,000 distinct CDR3 sequences, with approximately 15% occurring only once. Sequenced here: PBMCs from blood, sampled 14 days before vaccination. Receptors were obtained from a man aged 45-65 years who received an inactivated influenza vaccine.

This clonotype was counted only a few times. The chain combines TRBV7-2 with TRBJ2-3; the D is unclear. V lost 7 bases and J lost 2, with 19 bases in between. Per germline, CDR1 SGHTA and CDR2 FQGNSA. The CDR3 is made up of 16 amino acids. The CDR3 is CASTSRAVSPTDTQYF. The CDR3 DNA follows: TGTGCCAGCACCTCAAGGGCGGTTTCACCCACAGATACGCAGTATTTT. Looking up the rest from reference TRBV7-2 and TRBJ2-3 gives the full variable domain: GAGVSQSPSNKVTEKGKDVELRCDPISGHTALYWYRQSLGQGLEFLIYFQGNSAPDKSGLPSDRFSAERTGGSVSTLTIQRTQQEDSAVYLCASTSRAVSPTDTQYFGPGTRLTVL.

The chain combines TRBV7-9 with TRBJ2-1; D ambiguous. The germline V gene encodes CDR1 SEHNR and CDR2 FQNEAQ (reference sequence). Trimming pared 2 bases from V and 8 bases from J, leaving 10 bases between. The CDR3 runs 13 residues. CDR3 in DNA: TGTGCCAGCAGCTTAATAGGGAAAGATGAGCAGTTCTTC. The encoded protein is CASSLIGKDEQFF.

The chain couples TRBV6-2 or TRBV6-3 to TRBJ2-2; D possibly corresponds to TRBD2 (5 bases). Germline V gives CDR1 MNHEY, CDR2 SVGEGT. This CDR3 has 13 amino acids. The V gene lost 5 bases and the J gene lost 6 bases, with 10 bases spanning the gap. The CDR3 bases are TGTGCCAGCAGTACTACTAGTCCCGGGGAGCTGTTTTTT. Translated, it gives CASSTTSPGELFF.

The chain recombines TRBV7-2 with TRBJ2-4; 12 bases fit TRBD2. The germline CDR1 and CDR2 sequences are SGHTA and FQGNSA. J gave up 7 bases and V 4 bases, and 5 bases lay outside the gene matches. The CDR3 runs to 15 residues. Here the CDR3 reads CASSSRLAGVNIQYF. Written as DNA, the CDR3 is TGTGCCAGCAGCTCAAGACTAGCGGGAGTGAACATTCAGTACTTC. The full variable domain, in which reference TRBV7-2 and TRBJ2-4 provide the parts outside the CDR3, is GAGVSQSPSNKVTEKGKDVELRCDPISGHTALYWYRQSLGQGLEFLIYFQGNSAPDKSGLPSDRFSAERTGGSVSTLTIQRTQQEDSAVYLCASSSRLAGVNIQYFGAGTRLSVL.

This chain uses TRBV5-1 with TRBJ1-2, with D maybe TRBD1 (6 bases). Germline CDR1 reads SGHRS; CDR2 reads YFSETQ. The CDR3 is 15 amino acids. Between the trimmed V and J ends, which lost 1 base and 4 bases, there was a span of 14 bases. CDR3 in amino acids: CASSLKWKGGYGYTF. The CDR3 nucleotides read TGCGCCAGCAGCTTGAAGTGGAAAGGGGGCTATGGCTACACCTTC.

This clonotype showed up just a few times. The chain carries TRBV10-3 and TRBJ1-1; D perhaps matches TRBD1 (6 bases). Germline assignment: CDR1 ENHRY and CDR2 SYGVKD. Trimming left V 8 bases short and J 0 bases short, with 10 bases between. The CDR3 consists of 13 residues. The CDR3 sequence: CAILGQLNTEAFF. DNA of the CDR3: TGTGCCATCCTTGGACAGTTGAACACTGAAGCTTTCTTT.

This clonotype has a count of ten or more. One junction end does not reproduce the germline sequence, and a read error may be involved. The gene calls are TRBV7-7 and TRBJ2-2; D assignment may be TRBD1 or TRBD2 (5 bases each). CDR1 and CDR2 (germline): SSHAT, FNYEAQ (reference sequence). The CDR3 is 14 residues long. CDR3 residues: CASSLMGDTGELFF. For the CDR3, the DNA is TGTGCTAGCAGCTTAATGGGGGACACCGGGGAGCTGTTTTTT.

This rearrangement joins TRBV18 to TRBJ2-1; tentative D call: TRBD2 (5 bases). CDR3 size: 14 residues. The germline gives CDR1 KGHSH, CDR2 LQKENI. Trimming removed 5 bases at V and 6 bases at J, with 14 bases between. The CDR3: CASSSLTGSNEQFF. Written as DNA, the CDR3 is TGTGCCAGCTCATCCCTAACGGGGAGCAATGAGCAGTTCTTC.

This clonotype turned up a few times. This chain joins TRBV2 and TRBJ2-7; D unclear. Germline V CDR1 and CDR2: SNHLY, FYNNEI. V was trimmed by 6 bases and J by 6 bases, leaving 18 bases between them. There are 14 residues in the CDR3. The CDR3 region has the DNA TGTGCCAGCAGCGGTCGCCGAGCATCATCCGAGCAGTACTTC. This sequence encodes CASSGRRASSEQYF.

There are many counts of this clonotype. V is TRBV25-1 and J is TRBJ1-5; maybe TRBD1 (6 bases). V was trimmed by 1 base and J by 3 bases, leaving 10 bases between them. Germline V lookup: CDR1 MGHDK, CDR2 SYGVNS. CDR3 size: 15 residues. CDR3 nucleotide sequence: TGTGCCAGCAGTGAATCCAGGGGATTCAATCAGCCCCAGCATTTT. Its translation: CASSESRGFNQPQHF.

CDR3: CASSQDYGGNTEAFF. The DNA of the CDR3 is TGTGCCAGCAGCCAAGATTACGGGGGCAACACTGAAGCTTTCTTT. The chain has TRBV3-1 and TRBJ1-1, with D perhaps matching TRBD1 (6 bases). Germline CDR1 reads LGHDT; CDR2 reads YNNKEL (reference sequence). This CDR3 has 15 residues. V was pared by 0 bases and J by 2 bases, with 10 bases between. Full variable domain (missing parts from reference TRBV3-1 and TRBJ1-1): DTAVSQTPKYLVTQMGNDKSIKCEQNLGHDTMYWYKQDSKKFLKIMFSYNNKELIINETVPNRFSPKSPDKAHLNLHINSLELGDSAVYFCASSQDYGGNTEAFFGQGTRLTVV.

The CDR3 region is CASSQDRLGKFF. For the CDR3, the DNA is TGTGCCAGCAGCCAAGATCGGCTAGGGAAGTTCTTC. V is TRBV14 and J is TRBJ2-1; D gene uncertain. The CDR3 is 12 residues long. From germline, CDR1 is SGHDN and CDR2 FVKESK. With 0 bases removed from V and 14 bases from J, the gap between germline ends came to 11 bases.

V and J are TRBV5-6 and TRBJ2-5, with 7 positions matching TRBD1. With 4 bases clipped from V and 0 bases from J, the junction kept 3 bases outside the gene matches. The germline gives CDR1 SGHDT, CDR2 YYEEEE. This CDR3 comprises 14 residues. As DNA, the CDR3 is TGTGCCAGCAGCATAGACAGGGACCAAGAGACCCAGTACTTC. Protein: CASSIDRDQETQYF.

This clonotype showed up just a few times. The rearrangement uses TRBV20-1 and TRBJ2-6; D unresolved. V gave up 3 bases and J gave up 0 bases, with 6 bases separating them. The germline V gene encodes CDR1 DFQATT and CDR2 SNEGSKA (reference sequence). CDR3 length equals 14 residues. This chain's CDR3 is CSASIDSGANVLTF. CDR3 in DNA: TGCAGTGCTAGTATAGACTCTGGGGCCAACGTCCTGACTTTC.